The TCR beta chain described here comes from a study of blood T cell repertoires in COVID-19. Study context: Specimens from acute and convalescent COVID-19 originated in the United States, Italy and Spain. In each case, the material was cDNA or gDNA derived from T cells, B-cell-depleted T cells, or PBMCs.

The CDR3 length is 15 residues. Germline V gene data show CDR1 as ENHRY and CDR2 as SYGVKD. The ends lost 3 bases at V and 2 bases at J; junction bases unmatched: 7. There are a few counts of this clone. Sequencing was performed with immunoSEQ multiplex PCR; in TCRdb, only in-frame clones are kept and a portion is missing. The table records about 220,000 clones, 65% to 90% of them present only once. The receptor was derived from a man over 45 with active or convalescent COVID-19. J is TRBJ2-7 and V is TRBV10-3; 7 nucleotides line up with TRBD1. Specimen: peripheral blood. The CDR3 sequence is CAISESLGGPYEQYF. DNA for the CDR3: TGTGCCATCAGTGAAAGTTTAGGGGGCCCCTACGAGCAGTACTTC.